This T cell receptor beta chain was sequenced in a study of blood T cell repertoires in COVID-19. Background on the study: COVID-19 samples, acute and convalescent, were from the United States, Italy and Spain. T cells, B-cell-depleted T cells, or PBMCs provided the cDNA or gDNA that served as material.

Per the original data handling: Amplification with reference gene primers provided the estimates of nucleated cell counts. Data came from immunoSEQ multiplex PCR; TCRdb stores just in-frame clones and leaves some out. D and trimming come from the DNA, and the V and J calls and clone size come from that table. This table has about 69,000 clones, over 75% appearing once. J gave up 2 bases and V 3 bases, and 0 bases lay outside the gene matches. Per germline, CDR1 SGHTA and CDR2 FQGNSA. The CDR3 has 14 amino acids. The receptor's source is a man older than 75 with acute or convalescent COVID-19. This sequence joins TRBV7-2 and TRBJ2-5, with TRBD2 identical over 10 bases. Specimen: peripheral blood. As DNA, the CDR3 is TGTGCCAGCAGCTTGACTAGCGGGCAAGAGACCCAGTACTTC. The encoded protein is CASSLTSGQETQYF.